This paragraph covers one T cell receptor (beta chain) sequence. The target antigen is unknown. The record originates from a study of post-analysis software for immune sequencing data. Study-level background: Relapsing-remitting, secondary progressive and progressive-relapsing multiple sclerosis courses were included.

This CDR3 has 14 amino acids. With V trimmed by 5 bases and J by 2 bases, 4 bases remained unmatched. Germline V CDR1 and CDR2: DFQATT, SNEGSKA (reference sequence). Study-level findings and limits: Relative to controls, patients had several TRBV segments at higher frequency, with TRBV5-6, TRBV5-1 and TRBV20-1 among these.

cDNA libraries for TCR beta contained unique molecular identifiers. Once about 0.9 to 11 million T cells were used, hundreds of thousands of cDNA molecules resulted. TCRdb analysed the PCR reads with MiXCR anew, one entry per CDR3 protein. The table has about 820,000 distinct CDR3 sequences, approximately 50% seen once. The TCR comes from a girl aged 5-17 years with multiple sclerosis. Input material: blood. The genes are TRBV20-1 and TRBJ2-3; 10 bases line up with TRBD2. Here the CDR3 reads CSAFLAGVTDTQYF. CDR3 nucleotides: TGCAGTGCTTTTCTAGCGGGGGTCACAGATACGCAGTATTTT.